A single sample is the source of the 25 T cell receptor beta chains below, sequenced in a study of blood T cell repertoires in COVID-19. Assay: immunoSEQ multiplex PCR; the TCRdb copy retains only in-frame clones and omits some. The sample records about 200,000 clones, 70% to 90% being singletons. Sequenced sample: PBMCs or T cells enriched from blood (not recorded which). These receptors originate from a man between 25 and 39 years old who had recovered from COVID-19.

J is TRBJ2-3 and V is TRBV15; 9 positions match TRBD2. The CDR3 is 17 residues long. The germline CDR1 and CDR2 sequences are LNHNV and YYDKDF (reference sequence). The junction had 6 bases not matched to a gene; V was cut back by 0 bases and J by 2 bases. CDR3 sequence reads: CATSRESLAGNTDTQYF. The CDR3 DNA follows: TGTGCCACCAGCAGAGAGTCTCTAGCGGGGAACACAGATACGCAGTATTTT. The whole variable domain, remainder taken from reference TRBV15 and TRBJ2-3, is DAMVIQNPRYQVTQFGKPVTLSCSQTLNHNVMYWYQQKSSQAPKLLFHYYDKDFNNEADTPDNFQSRRPNTSFCFLDIRSPGLGDTAMYLCATSRESLAGNTDTQYFGPGTRLTVL.

The chain employs TRBV7-5 and TRBJ2-1; the listed D gene, TRBD1, was not tested against the DNA. TRBV7-5 is noted as a pseudogene. The CDR3 length is 15 residues. For the CDR3, the DNA is TGTGCCAGAAGAACCCCCGGACAGGGCTACAATGAGCAGTTCTTC. Encoded protein: CARRTPGQGYNEQFF.

The chain combines TRBV9 with TRBJ1-1; 12 bases align to TRBD1. The trim removed 6 bases at V and 3 bases at J, leaving 3 bases unmatched. CDR1 SGDLS and CDR2 YYNGEE come from the germline V gene. This CDR3 has 14 amino acids. CDR3 in DNA: TGTGCCAGCACCCGGGACAGGGGGCACACTGAAGCTTTCTTT. This translates into CASTRDRGHTEAFF.

The V and J genes are TRBV29-1 and TRBJ2-7, with D possibly matching TRBD2 (5 bases). CDR3 size: 12 residues. V dropped 6 bases and J dropped 1 base, with 10 bases sitting between them. CDR1 and CDR2 (germline): SQVTM, ANQGSEA. In nucleotides, the CDR3 is TGCAGCGTCATGCAGCGGTCCTACGAGCAGTACTTC. Residues: CSVMQRSYEQYF.

The chain combines TRBV5-4 with TRBJ2-3; D is perhaps TRBD2 (6 bases). The CDR3 runs to 16 residues. V was trimmed by 4 bases and J by 0 bases, leaving 15 bases between them. CDR1 SGHNT and CDR2 YYREEE come from the germline V gene (reference sequence). Written as DNA, the CDR3 is TGTGCCAGCAGCAAAGCTTCGGGAGCCAGCACAGATACGCAGTATTTT. Encoded protein: CASSKASGASTDTQYF.

V and J are TRBV5-4 and TRBJ1-4, with no clear D. The germline V and J ends were trimmed by 4 bases and 5 bases, with 15 bases remaining between them. The CDR3 totals 15 residues. Germline V lookup: CDR1 SGHNT, CDR2 YYREEE (reference sequence). For the CDR3, the DNA is TGTGCCAGCAGCCCCGAGGCCAGCGGCAATGAAAAACTGTTTTTT. Its protein is CASSPEASGNEKLFF. Combining the CDR3 with reference TRBV5-4 and TRBJ1-4 gives the whole variable domain ETGVTQSPTHLIKTRGQQVTLRCSSQSGHNTVSWYQQALGQGPQFIFQYYREEENGRGNFPPRFSGLQFPNYSSELNVNALELDDSALYLCASSPEASGNEKLFFGSGTQLSVL.

Only one count was recorded for this clone. V gene TRBV6-5 combines with J gene TRBJ2-3, with D perhaps TRBD2 (6 bases). The CDR3 has 15 residues. The V end was cut by 5 bases, the J end by 1 base, with 13 bases between. Germline lookup yields CDR1 MNHEY and CDR2 SVGAGI. CDR3 residues: CASSPAGGRTDTQYF. CDR3 DNA: TGTGCCAGCAGTCCAGCCGGGGGACGCACAGATACGCAGTATTTT.

The chain carries TRBV6-1 and TRBJ2-7; D is perhaps TRBD1 (7 bases). Germline V lookup: CDR1 MNHNS, CDR2 SASEGT. CDR3 length: 16 residues. The V gene lost 4 bases and the J gene lost 2 bases, with 18 bases spanning the gap. CDR3 sequence: CASSGSDRDSPYEQYF. The CDR3 region has the DNA TGTGCCAGCAGTGGATCAGACAGGGACTCCCCCTACGAGCAGTACTTC.

The rearrangement joins TRBV7-2 to TRBJ1-2; 7 bases line up with TRBD1. In germline, CDR1 is SGHTA, CDR2 FQGNSA. After removal of 7 bases from V and 8 bases from J, the junction contained 13 bases not matched to a gene. This CDR3 has 14 residues. CDR3 in amino acids: CASTIRQGGWGYTF. The CDR3 nucleotides are TGTGCCAGCACCATCAGACAGGGAGGTTGGGGCTACACCTTC.

The gene calls are TRBV7-2 and TRBJ1-2; 11 bases map to TRBD1. This CDR3 spans 14 amino acids. Germline lookup yields CDR1 SGHTA and CDR2 FQGNSA. V lost 6 bases and J lost 8; bases outside the gene matches: 8. The CDR3 region has the DNA TGTGCCAGCAGAGACGGACAGGGGGCCGTCGGCTACACCTTC. This translates into CASRDGQGAVGYTF.

This chain connects TRBV7-8 to TRBJ2-5; 7 positions agree with TRBD2. Per germline, CDR1 SGHVS and CDR2 FQNEAQ. Trimming took 5 bases from V and 3 from J; bases not matched to a gene: 6. The CDR3 spans 14 residues. CDR3 region: CASSPGLAEETQYF. The CDR3 DNA is TGTGCCAGCAGCCCGGGGCTAGCGGAAGAGACCCAGTACTTC.

The chain uses TRBV3-1 (or the pseudogene TRBV3-2) and TRBJ1-2; 7 nucleotides line up with TRBD1. V trimming: 1 base; J trimming: 4 bases; junction bases outside the gene matches: 6. Germline V gives CDR1 LGHDT, CDR2 YNNKEL (reference sequence). This CDR3 contains 15 residues. CDR3 nucleotide sequence: TGTGCCAGCAGCCAAGCAAAAACAGGGGCCTATGGCTACACCTTC. It specifies CASSQAKTGAYGYTF.

This clone was detected once. The chain has TRBV19 and TRBJ1-2; 9 nucleotides match TRBD1. The V and J ends lost 5 bases and 4 bases, in that order; junction bases with no gene match: 5. CDR3 size: 14 residues. CDR1 LNHDA and CDR2 SQIVND come from the germline V gene (reference sequence). The CDR3 nucleotides are TGTGCCAGTAGTCCGTTGACAGGGGGCTATGGCTACACCTTC. It encodes CASSPLTGGYGYTF.

CDR3: CASSDSWQGHTDTQYF. CDR3 DNA sequence: TGTGCCAGCAGTGACTCCTGGCAGGGCCACACAGATACGCAGTATTTT. This chain links TRBV6-4 with TRBJ2-3; a weak D match, TRBD1 (5 bases). The V and J ends lost 0 bases and 2 bases respectively, with 12 bases between them. The length of the CDR3 is 16 residues. In germline, CDR1 is MRHNA, CDR2 SNTAGT.

This chain uses TRBV6-5 with TRBJ2-5; 9 bases agree with TRBD2. This CDR3 is built from 16 residues. Germline V CDR1 and CDR2: MNHEY, SVGAGI. The V segment lost 0 bases and the J segment 2 bases; nucleotides outside the gene matches: 4. The CDR3: CASSYSTSGLQETQYF. As DNA, the CDR3 is TGTGCCAGCAGTTACTCGACTAGCGGACTACAAGAGACCCAGTACTTC.

The chain employs TRBV24-1 and TRBJ2-7; 9 nucleotides line up with TRBD1. The germline V gene has CDR1 KGHDR and CDR2 SFDVKD. This CDR3 is 15 amino acids long. V shed 4 bases and J 3 bases; nucleotides not matched to a gene: 6. In nucleotides, the CDR3 is TGTGCCACCAGTGAACACGGGACAGGGAGCTACGAGCAGTACTTC. Protein sequence: CATSEHGTGSYEQYF.

Note on this clone: At the DNA level, this CDR3 is encoded by other sequences in the same sample as well. V gene TRBV27 combines with J gene TRBJ2-7; TRBD2 matches 8 bases. Germline loops: CDR1 MNHEY, CDR2 SMNVEV (reference sequence). CDR3 length: 14 amino acids. The V and J ends lost 2 bases and 2 bases, in that order; junction bases with no gene match: 2. The CDR3 nucleotides are TGTGCCAGCAGTTTAGCGGGAGGCCCCTACGAGCAGTACTTC. Encoded protein: CASSLAGGPYEQYF.

The gene calls are TRBV2 and TRBJ2-7; TRBD2 agrees at 7 bases. Germline-derived CDR1 and CDR2 are SNHLY and FYNNEI. The CDR3 extends over 14 amino acids. The junction had 4 bases not matched to a gene; V was cut back by 3 bases and J by 2 bases. The CDR3 region is CASSDPSGTYEQYF. CDR3 DNA sequence: TGTGCCAGCAGTGATCCTAGCGGAACCTACGAGCAGTACTTC. The full variable domain, completed using reference TRBV2 and TRBJ2-7, is EPEVTQTPSHQVTQMGQEVILRCVPISNHLYFYWYRQILGQKVEFLVSFYNNEISEKSEIFDDQFSVERPDGSNFTLKIRSTKLEDSAMYFCASSDPSGTYEQYFGPGTRLTVT.

CDR3 in DNA: TGTGCCAGCAGGTTAGCGGGAGGGGCTAGCTCCTACAATGAGCAGTTCTTC. Translated: CASRLAGGASSYNEQFF. The V and J genes are TRBV27 and TRBJ2-1; 11 bases are shared with TRBD2. CDR3 length: 17 residues. With 6 bases clipped from V and 0 bases from J, the junction kept 7 bases outside the gene matches. The germline V gene has CDR1 MNHEY and CDR2 SMNVEV (reference sequence).

V usage is TRBV10-1 and J usage is TRBJ2-3; D uncertain. The CDR3 runs to 14 residues. Germline V CDR1 and CDR2: WNHNN, SYGVQD (reference sequence). V lost 2 bases, J lost 2 bases, and 8 bases lay in between. CDR3 region: CASSEELPTDTQYF. CDR3 sequence (DNA): TGCGCCAGCAGTGAGGAACTACCCACAGATACGCAGTATTTT.

The chain uses TRBV3-1 (or the pseudogene TRBV3-2) and TRBJ1-6, with a weak D call TRBD1 (6 bases). Germline CDR1 LGHDT, CDR2 YNNKEL (reference sequence). With 4 bases removed from V and 7 bases from J, the gap between germline ends came to 17 bases. This CDR3 region has 16 residues. The CDR3 nucleotides read TGTGCCAGCAGCCGGGCGGGGGGGCAGGAGAATTCACCCCTCCACTTT. Its protein is CASSRAGGQENSPLHF.

CDR3 nucleotide sequence: TGTGCCACCAGTGATGGGGCCGGGACAGGGAGCACAGATACGCAGTATTTT. This gives the protein CATSDGAGTGSTDTQYF. The chain carries TRBV24-1 and TRBJ2-3; 9 nucleotides line up with TRBD1. Germline trimming cut 3 bases from V and 0 bases from J; bases unmatched to any gene: 6. The CDR3 covers 17 residues. Germline V gene sequence: CDR1 KGHDR, CDR2 SFDVKD.

In DNA, the CDR3 is TGTGCCAGCAGTCTAACCGGGACAGGGAAGGCTGGAAACACCATATATTTT. Protein sequence: CASSLTGTGKAGNTIYF. The rearrangement links TRBV2 to TRBJ1-3, with 9 positions matching TRBD1. Germline trimming cut 5 bases from V and 2 bases from J; bases unmatched to any gene: 10. This CDR3 spans 17 amino acids. Germline CDR1 is SNHLY and CDR2 is FYNNEI.

This clone has only one observation. This rearrangement joins TRBV7-8 to TRBJ2-1; tentative D call: TRBD2 (6 bases). Trimming pared 2 bases from V and 8 bases from J, leaving 16 bases between. The CDR3 loop spans 15 amino acids. Germline CDR1 SGHVS, CDR2 FQNEAQ. CDR3 sequence (DNA): TGTGCCAGCAGCTTACCCCCGGGGGACTCCCATGAGCAGTTCTTC. It encodes CASSLPPGDSHEQFF.

The rearrangement links TRBV29-1 to TRBJ2-2; D ambiguous. The CDR3 extends over 14 amino acids. The germline V gene encodes CDR1 SQVTM and CDR2 ANQGSEA. V lost 6 bases, J lost 0 bases, and 11 bases lay in between. The CDR3 DNA follows: TGCAGCGTAGATGCGGCCTCGAACACCGGGGAGCTGTTTTTT. This codes for CSVDAASNTGELFF.